This note documents a single T cell receptor beta chain sequence. Generated by immunoSEQ multiplex PCR, the TCRdb table keeps only in-frame clones and is missing some. The repertoire consists of about 18,000 clones, with about three quarters occurring once and the leading ten covering 25% to 30%. The data originate from a study of somatic mutations in cytotoxic T cells in rheumatoid arthritis. The sequenced material came from CD8+ T cells sorted from blood. This sequence was found in an adult with rheumatoid arthritis.

The CDR3 here is CASILPRNSYEQYF. The DNA for the CDR3 is TGTGCCAGCATTTTACCTAGAAACTCCTACGAGCAGTACTTC. The chain couples TRBV6-1 to TRBJ2-7; D is ambiguous. Germline CDR1 is MNHNS and CDR2 is SASEGT. The CDR3 has 14 amino acids. Deletions cut 7 bases from V and 0 bases from J, with 13 bases between.